This TCR beta chain was obtained from a study of human T cells and chemical hapten exposure. Study in general: Small pooled library volume differences chiefly drove per-sample TCR yield variation.

This clonotype was seen a handful of times. Its antigen is undetermined. Germline and junction disagree at one end, which may indicate a read error. The length of the CDR3 is 14 residues. Study-level findings and limits: DPC sensitization left the count of TCRs above 1 in 1000 unchanged. Compared to controls, expanded TCRs made significantly more large clusters of similar CDR3s.

Via MiXCR, TCRdb re-called the RACE reads, giving one row per CDR3 protein. The sample shows around 330,000 distinct CDR3 sequences, 5.5% of them seen only once. Regarding time point: pre-sensitization, week 0. Treatment reported: therapeutic diphenylcyclopropenone sensitization with weekly scalp DPC. This receptor was taken from a woman under 30 with alopecia areata. Some clones in this sample may be carry-over from other donors' samples. The chain employs TRBV12-3 or TRBV12-4 and TRBJ2-7, with 9 bases aligning to TRBD2. Here the sequenced sample was whole blood, taken in connection with sensitization to the hapten diphenylcyclopropenone (DPC). CDR3 in amino acids: CASSLAGNSYEQYF. The CDR3 coding sequence is TGTGCCAGCAGTCTAGCGGGGAATTCCTACGAGCAGTACTTC.